Presented here are 6 T cell receptor beta chains from one specimen sequenced in a study of OX40 agonist ivuxolimab in advanced cancers. Repertoires were generated with immunoSEQ multiplex PCR, while TCRdb's copy carries only in-frame clones and drops some. The table lists some 30,000 clones, roughly 83% of them singletons, with around 24% in the top ten. This material consisted of CD4+ or CD8+ T cells sorted from blood, taken in a trial of the OX40 agonist ivuxolimab. Source of these receptors: an adult with an advanced solid tumor such as melanoma, head and neck, liver or kidney cancer.

The CDR3 bases are TGTGCCTCCGGGGGCGGGACAGAGAGCTCCTATAATTCACCCCTCCACTTT. Translating it yields CASGGGTESSYNSPLHF. The chain combines TRBV10-3 with TRBJ1-6; 7 bases fit TRBD1. Trimming cost V 11 bases and J 0 bases; bases outside gene matches: 13. Germline V CDR1 and CDR2: ENHRY, SYGVKD. The CDR3 contains 17 residues.

CDR3: CASSPSGWNTEAFF. The DNA of the CDR3 is TGTGCCAGCAGCCCCTCGGGATGGAACACTGAAGCTTTCTTT. The genes are TRBV9 and TRBJ1-1; no firm D call. There are 14 residues in the CDR3. Germline CDR1 reads SGDLS; CDR2 reads YYNGEE. Trimming shortened V by 4 bases and J by 1 base, and 11 bases separated the two germline ends.

The V call is TRBV5-5, the J call TRBJ2-1; 11 positions match TRBD1. Germline CDR1 and CDR2: SGHKS and YYEKEE (reference sequence). Germline trimming cut 5 bases from V and 5 bases from J; bases unmatched to any gene: 6. The CDR3 has 15 residues. The CDR3 coding sequence is TGTGCCAGCAGTCCGGACAGGGGGCGACACAATGAGCAGTTCTTC. Protein: CASSPDRGRHNEQFF.

The gene calls are TRBV27 and TRBJ2-7; perhaps TRBD2 as D (7 bases). CDR1 is MNHEY and CDR2 is SMNVEV in the germline V gene (reference sequence). The CDR3 is made up of 12 amino acids. Trimming shortened V by 4 bases and J by 7 bases, and 11 bases separated the two germline ends. This chain's CDR3 is CASSWGGGEQYF. The CDR3 DNA is TGTGCCAGCAGTTGGGGAGGGGGAGAGCAGTACTTC.

The gene calls are TRBV6-6 and TRBJ1-2, with D unclear. Trimming shortened V by 3 bases and J by 5 bases, and 10 bases separated the two germline ends. CDR3 length equals 13 residues. Germline CDR1 reads MNHNY; CDR2 reads SVGAGI (reference sequence). The DNA of the CDR3 is TGTGCCAGCAGTTATTCATCCGCTTATGGCTACACCTTC. This codes for CASSYSSAYGYTF.

The chain links TRBV19 to TRBJ2-7; tentatively, D is TRBD2 (7 bases). Germline V lookup: CDR1 LNHDA, CDR2 SQIVND (reference sequence). Trimming removed 6 bases at V and 2 bases at J, with 14 bases between. CDR3 length: 14 residues. The CDR3 DNA sequence: TGTGCCAGTAGGGGAGGGGGGGTACCCTACGAGCAGTACTTC. This codes for CASRGGGVPYEQYF.